The 10 T cell receptor beta chains below all came from one sample that was sequenced in a study of shared clonotypes between healthy human individuals. Here immunoSEQ multiplex PCR was the method, and the copy in TCRdb shows in-frame clones only, minus some. The table includes about 2.4 million clones, approximately 93% detected once. Sequencing was carried out using naive CD4+ T cells from PBMCs. Indicated subset: CD45RA+ positively selected. The receptors shown here come from a man younger than 30 in good health. Some clones in this sample may be carry-over from other donors' samples.

This chain joins TRBV28 and TRBJ2-5; 9 bases map to TRBD2. The J call could be wrong; TRBJ2-7 is a better fit for the DNA end. Germline V gene sequence: CDR1 MDHEN, CDR2 SYDVKM. The CDR3 spans 14 residues. The CDR3 DNA is TGTGCCAGCAGTGTACTAGCGGGCAACTACGAGCAGTACTTC. It yields the protein CASSVLAGNYEQYF.

In this sample, this clone turned up a few times. V usage is TRBV28 and J usage is TRBJ1-5; 7 bases fit TRBD1. V dropped 6 bases and J dropped 3; count of bases not matched to a gene: 5. The CDR3 length is 14 residues. Germline CDR1 reads MDHEN; CDR2 reads SYDVKM. The CDR3, as DNA: TGTGCCAGCAGCTCCGGGACAGACAATCAGCCCCAGCATTTT. Protein product: CASSSGTDNQPQHF.

The chain uses TRBV4-2 and TRBJ2-7; possibly TRBD2 for D (8 bases). CDR1 is LGHNA and CDR2 is YNFKEQ in the germline V gene. Trimming shortened V by 1 base and J by 3 bases, and 19 bases separated the two germline ends. The CDR3 is 17 amino acids. The CDR3 nucleotides read TGTGCCAGCAGCCAAGCCGGGACAGCGGGAGATCGCTACGAGCAGTACTTC. It translates to CASSQAGTAGDRYEQYF.

The chain links TRBV18 to TRBJ2-1, with 8 positions matching TRBD2. This CDR3 region has 17 residues. Trimming at V came to 3 bases and at J to 4 bases, leaving 11 bases not matched to a gene. The germline V gene encodes CDR1 KGHSH and CDR2 LQKENI. CDR3 residues: CASSPPAQREGYNEQFF. The CDR3 DNA reads as TGTGCCAGCTCACCGCCCGCCCAACGGGAGGGTTACAATGAGCAGTTCTTC.

A single count supports this clone. A read error may produce the germline difference seen at one junction end. This rearrangement joins TRBV4-1 to TRBJ1-1; 7 bases agree with TRBD1. CDR3 length equals 14 residues. Per germline, CDR1 MGHRA and CDR2 YSYEKL. CDR3 region: CASSHPPTGRGVLF. In DNA form, the CDR3 reads TGCGCCAGCAGCCACCCGCCGACAGGGCGAGGGGTCCTCTTT.

Of note for this clone: Different DNA sequences within this sample yield the same CDR3. The chain links TRBV5-4 to TRBJ2-3, with 9 bases aligning to TRBD2. This CDR3 is built from 16 residues. V shed 6 bases, J shed 0 bases, and the junction held 8 bases outside the gene matches. Germline loops: CDR1 SGHNT, CDR2 YYREEE (reference sequence). The CDR3 region has the DNA TGTGCCAGCAAAGGGGCGGGAGGGTTAAGCACAGATACGCAGTATTTT. This encodes CASKGAGGLSTDTQYF.

The rearrangement uses TRBV18 and TRBJ2-7; tentatively, D is TRBD1 (6 bases). The V gene's germline CDR1 is KGHSH and CDR2 LQKENI. The CDR3 is 16 residues long. The V end lost 0 bases, the J end lost 0 bases, and 12 bases lay between the germline ends. CDR3 region: CASSPPSGQSSYEQYF. The DNA for the CDR3 is TGTGCCAGCTCACCACCTTCCGGACAGAGCTCCTACGAGCAGTACTTC.

J is TRBJ1-1 and V is TRBV28; 7 nucleotides line up with TRBD1. V was pared by 6 bases and J by 6 bases, with 13 bases of the junction left unmatched. Germline values: CDR1 MDHEN, CDR2 SYDVKM. This CDR3 contains 15 residues. CDR3 loop: CASSRSNRGNSEAFF. In DNA, the CDR3 is TGTGCCAGCAGCAGATCCAACAGGGGAAACTCTGAAGCTTTCTTT.

V gene TRBV5-1 combines with J gene TRBJ1-1; D remains unclear. Germline V CDR1 and CDR2: SGHRS, YFSETQ. The ends were cut back, 7 bases at V and 1 base at J, with 14 bases in the middle. There are 14 residues in the CDR3. The CDR3 sequence: CASRPPGKNTEAFF. The CDR3 bases are TGCGCCAGCCGCCCGCCGGGGAAGAACACTGAAGCTTTCTTT. The whole variable domain, remainder taken from reference TRBV5-1 and TRBJ1-1, is KAGVTQTPRYLIKTRGQQVTLSCSPISGHRSVSWYQQTPGQGLQFLFEYFSETQRNKGNFPGRFSGRQFSNSRSEMNVSTLELGDSALYLCASRPPGKNTEAFFGQGTRLTVV.

V gene TRBV4-2 combines with J gene TRBJ2-2; unclear D gene. The germline V gene has CDR1 LGHNA and CDR2 YNFKEQ. There are 15 residues in the CDR3. V was cut by 1 base and J by 6 bases, with 12 bases left in between. The CDR3 region is CASSQASGRSGELFF. The CDR3 DNA follows: TGTGCCAGCAGCCAAGCTTCCGGTCGGTCCGGGGAGCTGTTTTTT.